This T cell receptor beta chain was identified during a study of blood T cells in healthy people across ages. Peripheral blood was drawn, ten milliliters per donor. Study results and caveats: Age showed a roughly linear inverse relationship with TCR beta diversity per million T cells. No one knew whether donors had CMV, which possibly confounded expanded clonotype changes. Considered underestimates were the diversity estimates obtained from one million T cells.

As for this clonotype: Its antigen is currently unknown.

The trim removed 4 bases at V and 8 bases at J, leaving 5 bases unmatched. There are 14 residues in the CDR3. Germline CDR1 and CDR2: SGHAT and FQDESV (reference sequence). For the second PCR, which ran for about 7 to 12 cycles, a sample-barcoded 5' primer and a J-beta primer mix were used. MiXCR, applied by TCRdb to the 5' RACE reads, yields one record per CDR3 protein. In the table there are approximately 600,000 distinct CDR3 sequences, around 54% of which are singletons. This clonotype was obtained from a man aged 55 to 69 in good health. The chain is built from TRBV11-1 and TRBJ2-1; 10 positions agree with TRBD1. Sample: blood. The CDR3 loop reads CASSSGTGVDEQFF. In DNA, the CDR3 is TGTGCCAGCAGCTCCGGGACAGGGGTCGATGAGCAGTTCTTC.